Below, one T cell receptor (beta chain) is given with its context. Its antigen target is currently unknown. No much larger clone is present one base from it, and per-base qualities are unavailable. Libraries came from 5' RACE. Reads for this sample came from an Illumina HiSeq 2500. The second PCR ran for roughly 6 to 11 cycles and used a J-beta primer mix along with a sample-barcoded 5' primer. A template-switch 5' adaptor carrying 12 random nucleotides introduced a unique molecular identifier onto each TCR beta cDNA molecule. Each sample yielded at least 2.5 million CDR3-containing paired-end reads. First-strand cDNA was synthesized from all RNA with the Mint cDNA synthesis kit, primed by a TRBC-specific oligonucleotide. Following uracil-DNA glycosylase treatment, all cDNA underwent a first 18-cycle PCR with the universal primers M1SS and BC2_uni_R. The study's own analysis went as follows. For normalization, 1 million high-quality reads were randomly selected from each sample, with every read carrying a distinct molecular identifier. Instead of being binned into consensus sequences, reads with shared molecular identifiers were discarded. CDR3 identification, clonotype clustering and error correction used MiTCR with a Q25 quality threshold and the strictest error-elimination algorithm. A nonparametric unseen species model using Euler transformation provided a lower-bound estimate of total TCR beta diversity. TCRdb cleaned the public reads at Q25 with fastp, built clones with MiXCR and kept in-frame beta chains. Entries are consolidated by CDR3 protein sequence, retaining the most common genes and DNA. The V and J calls were determined by TCRdb, not by the authors. Here the sample has some 880,000 distinct CDR3 sequences; around 34% occur a single time. About an eighth of the sample belongs to the ten largest clones.

The source of the sample is a study of blood T cells in healthy people across ages (dated by TCRdb to the mid-2010s). About the investigation overall: Template switching captured roughly one uniquely barcoded TCR beta cDNA molecule per two T cells in model experiments. Age-related changes in TCR beta repertoire diversity were measured in the study by deep sequencing normalized with unique cDNA molecular identifiers. The donors were split into four age groups: young (average roughly 15 years), middle-aged (around 40), aged (62) and long-lived (approximately 80). To avoid experimental bias, donors of different ages were spread randomly across the sequencing lanes. The study analyzed two additional independent replicas of 1 million unique cDNA reads from the same blood draw for two donors, one aged 18 to 29 and one aged 80 or older. Here is what the overall study found, with its caveats: The long-lived group showed more naive CD4+ T cells, fewer expanded clones and increased TCR diversity than the aged group, suggesting age selection. Estimates of total diversity from one million sequenced T cells were regarded as lower bounds and underestimates. Because profiling used bulk unsorted PBMCs, naive and antigen-experienced compartments could not be compared conclusively. Observed TCR beta diversity per million T cells fell roughly linearly with age, and a significant reduction was already apparent by age around 39. A strong correlation was found between observed TCR beta diversity and the percentage of naive T cells measured by flow cytometry. Donor CMV infection status was unknown, potentially confounding age-related changes in expanded clonotypes.

The CDR3 spans 15 residues, from the cysteine through the phenylalanine. The CDR3 DNA has 45 bases and is translated from base 1. Taken from the germline V gene (reference sequence), the CDR1 and CDR2 loops are MNHNY and SVGAGI. V is cut back by 5 bases and J by 8 bases, with 9 bases in the junction unmatched. The 35 to 40 donors, aged about 6 to 100 years, were systemically healthy Caucasian individuals from Russia. Ten milliliters of peripheral blood were drawn from each donor into EDTA-treated Vacutainer tubes. Ficoll-Paque density-gradient centrifugation was used to isolate PBMCs, with at least 6.5 million per sample. Trizol reagent was used to extract total RNA from the PBMCs, yielding at least 5.5 micrograms per sample. The percentages of naive CD45RAhigh/CD27high T cells were determined by flow cytometry on a PBMC aliquot from every donor.

This receptor was taken from a man younger than 35 in good health. This chain is built from TRBV6-6 and TRBJ2-1; TRBD1 matches 10 bases in the middle. Sequenced material: blood. At the DNA level, the sequence is TGTGCCAGCAGTATCCGACAGGGGGCCTCGGATGAGCAGTTCTTC. This encodes CASSIRQGASDEQFF.